This TCR beta chain was identified in a study of T cell responses to AZD1222 COVID-19 vaccine. Study-wide findings and caveats: A mostly white British donor set with more females was recruited, and clonal diversity was possibly underestimated.

The method was immunoSEQ multiplex PCR; TCRdb's version includes in-frame clones alone and lacks a portion of them. This sample has over 150,000 clones; less than 95% occur once, and the top ten carry approximately 3%. Of note for this clone: Its cognate antigen is unknown.

The germline V and J ends were trimmed by 3 bases and 4 bases, with 5 bases remaining between them. The CDR3 totals 11 residues. Germline V CDR1 and CDR2: SQVTM, ANQGSEA. Sample: peripheral blood, taken on day 0 of AZD1222 vaccination. The chain joins TRBV29-1 to TRBJ2-3; D is uncertain. This sequence was found in an adult in good health. For the CDR3, the DNA is TGCAGCGTTGATCTTGCAGATACGCAGTATTTT. This codes for CSVDLADTQYF.